Listed below are T cell receptor beta chains from one sample, sequenced in a study of T-cell memory formation after mild COVID-19. TCRdb itself ran the 5' RACE reads through MiXCR, one entry per CDR3 protein. The sample has 350,000 to 500,000 distinct CDR3 sequences, around 18% seen once. The sequencing sample was made of PBMCs or a T cell subset sorted from them (not recorded which). The receptors here all came from an adult woman who had mild COVID-19 (a few samples of this study predate the infection). Cell type and time point are not known. CDR3s include the opening cysteine and the closing phenylalanine or tryptophan. The D gene is left open where the match is weak. Clone size is stated in some rows and not others, as once, few, many or a class when expanded.

v_gene,abundance,j_gene,d_gene,CDR3nt,CDR3aa
TRBV6-6,-,TRBJ2-7,-,TGTGCCAGCAGTTACTCGATAGAGGGGGGTACCTACGAGCAGTACTTC,CASSYSIEGGTYEQYF
TRBV7-9,-,TRBJ2-7,-,TGTGCCAGCAGCCCCCTCGAGGACGAGCAGTACTTC,CASSPLEDEQYF
TRBV9,few,TRBJ2-7,-,TGTGCCAGCAGCGTAGAATCAGGGGTCCAGTACTTC,CASSVESGVQYF
TRBV2,few,TRBJ1-6,-,TGTGCCAGCCGCGGCGGCAGGGTTTATAATTCACCCCTCCACTTT,CASRGGRVYNSPLHF
TRBV7-2,-,TRBJ2-2,-,TGTGCCAGCAGCTTAGAGATTTTGGGCGGTCGGTCTCCCGGGGAGCTGTTTTTT,CASSLEILGGRSPGELFF
TRBV7-8,-,TRBJ2-1,TRBD2,TGTGCCAGCAGCCCAGGACTAGCGGGATGGGGACAATGGGAGCAGTTCTTC,CASSPGLAGWGQWEQFF
TRBV27,-,TRBJ1-6,-,TGTGCCAGCAGTTTACAGGGGAGCTCCTATAATTCACCCCTCCACTTT,CASSLQGSSYNSPLHF
TRBV20-1,-,TRBJ2-3,TRBD2,TGCAGTGCTTCTCAACCACACTTAGCGGGGGCCTCCACAGATACGCAGTATTTT,CSASQPHLAGASTDTQYF
TRBV6-6,-,TRBJ2-3,TRBD2,TGTGCCAGCAGTAGGACTAGCGGGAGAGAGACGGTAGATACGCAGTATTTT,CASSRTSGRETVDTQYF
TRBV12-3/TRBV12-4,-,TRBJ2-7,TRBD1,TGTGCCAGCAGCCGGGGGACAGGGTGGTTACGCGAGCAGTACTTC,CASSRGTGWLREQYF
TRBV7-8,few,TRBJ2-2,-,TGTGCCAGCAGCTTCCGACCAGGGAACACCGGGGAGCTGTTTTTT,CASSFRPGNTGELFF
TRBV29-1,few,TRBJ2-7,-,TGCAGCGTTGTGAGAGCGGACGAGCAGTACTTC,CSVVRADEQYF
TRBV12-3/TRBV12-4,few,TRBJ2-7,-,TGTGCCAGCAGTTTAGGGCTGATTGAGGGGCACGAGCAGTACTTC,CASSLGLIEGHEQYF
TRBV6-5,-,TRBJ2-5,-,TGTGCCAGCAGTTACGAGAATTTCCAAGAGACCCAGTACTTC,CASSYENFQETQYF
TRBV12-3/TRBV12-4,-,TRBJ2-7,-,TGTGCCAGCAGTTCCGGGGGCCGGGACAGCCAATACGAGCAGTACTTC,CASSSGGRDSQYEQYF
TRBV4-1,once,TRBJ2-5,TRBD1,TGCGCCAGCAGTATGGACAGGGTACAGGAGACCCAGTACTTC,CASSMDRVQETQYF
TRBV9,-,TRBJ1-1,-,TGTGCCAGCAGCGAGAGCAGCCACACTGAAGCTTTCTTT,CASSESSHTEAFF
TRBV7-9,many,TRBJ1-2,-,TGTGCCAGCAGCCCCCACGGGGACTATGGCTACACCTTC,CASSPHGDYGYTF
TRBV5-1,-,TRBJ1-2,TRBD1,TGCGCCAGCAGCTTCTCCCGAGGGGGCGCTAACTATGGCTACACCTTC,CASSFSRGGANYGYTF
TRBV29-1,-,TRBJ1-2,-,TGCAGCGTTCCGAGGGCGGGACCGCGAAACTATGGCTACACCTTC,CSVPRAGPRNYGYTF
TRBV7-9,few,TRBJ2-7,-,TGTGCCAGCAGCCCCCTAAATGGCGGGATTAGCTACGAGCAGTACTTC,CASSPLNGGISYEQYF
TRBV5-6,-,TRBJ1-1,-,TGTGCCAGCAGCTTAGGGGGGCGATACACTGAAGCTTTCTTT,CASSLGGRYTEAFF
TRBV14,few,TRBJ1-4,-,TGTGCCAGCAGCCAAGATCTAGGTGGGGGAATGAAAAGACTGTTTTTT,CASSQDLGGGMKRLFF
TRBV3-1,-,TRBJ2-3,TRBD2,TGTGCCAGCAGCCAAGTACTAGCGGGAGATACGCAGTATTTT,CASSQVLAGDTQYF
TRBV6-5,-,TRBJ2-1,TRBD2,TGTGCCAGCAGTTACCGGAGCGGGGGGGCCAATGAGCAGTTCTTC,CASSYRSGGANEQFF
TRBV11-1,few,TRBJ2-7,-,TGTGCCAGCAGCTTAGTTTCGGTGAGGGCCGAGCAGTACTTC,CASSLVSVRAEQYF
TRBV9,-,TRBJ2-1,TRBD2,TGTGCCAGCAGCGTACTAGCGGGAGCCCTAAATGAGCAGTTCTTC,CASSVLAGALNEQFF
TRBV9,few,TRBJ2-1,TRBD1,TGTGCCAGCAGCGTAGACCCAGGGGGTTTTTACAATGAGCAGTTCTTC,CASSVDPGGFYNEQFF
TRBV6-5,-,TRBJ2-3,-,TGTGCCAGCAGTTACTCGTTCGGCGGAGATACGCAGTATTTT,CASSYSFGGDTQYF
TRBV7-7,once,TRBJ2-5,TRBD1,TGTGCCAGCAGCGCTGACAGGGCCGAGACCCAGTACTTC,CASSADRAETQYF
TRBV21-1,once,TRBJ2-5,-,TGTGCCAGCAGCAAAGCGTATGCGGGGGGGTACCAAGAGACCCAGTACTTC,CASSKAYAGGYQETQYF
TRBV30,many,TRBJ1-5,-,TGTGCCTGGAGGACGCAGGGGAATCAGCCCCAGCATTTT,CAWRTQGNQPQHF
TRBV2,few,TRBJ2-7,-,TGTGCCAGCAGTGGTGTTTCAGGGACACCCTACGAGCAGTACTTC,CASSGVSGTPYEQYF
TRBV19,-,TRBJ2-7,-,TGTGCCAGTAGTATATCAAGTCTCCACTCCTACGAGCAGTACTTC,CASSISSLHSYEQYF
TRBV18,few,TRBJ2-3,TRBD2,TGTGCCAGCTCACCACCGTGGACTAGCGGTCGGGATACGCAGTATTTT,CASSPPWTSGRDTQYF
TRBV7-9,few,TRBJ2-5,TRBD1,TGTGCCAGCAGCTTAGCATCAGGGGGCAAAGAGACCCAGTACTTC,CASSLASGGKETQYF
TRBV25-1,-,TRBJ2-7,-,TGTGCCAGCAGCACCTGGGGGTCCTACGAGCAGTACTTC,CASSTWGSYEQYF
TRBV29-1,-,TRBJ2-5,TRBD1,TGCAGCGCCGGGACAGGGTACCAAGAGACCCAGTACTTC,CSAGTGYQETQYF
TRBV4-2,-,TRBJ2-4,TRBD2,TGTGCCAGCAGCCATCGGGAGGGGGTAGCCAAAAACATTCAGTACTTC,CASSHREGVAKNIQYF
TRBV27,-,TRBJ2-7,-,TGTGCCAGCAGTTCCCTGAGGGGCTCCTCCTACGAGCAGTACTTC,CASSSLRGSSYEQYF
TRBV5-5,few,TRBJ1-2,-,TGTGCCAGCAGCTTGGAAGGGACGCGGCGTGGCTACACCTTC,CASSLEGTRRGYTF
TRBV5-4,few,TRBJ2-7,-,TGTGCCAGCAGCGTAGGGGCAGACTACGAGCAGTACTTC,CASSVGADYEQYF